This T cell receptor beta chain was sequenced for a study of cytomegalovirus exposure and HLA in healthy donors. Study outcomes and limitations: Several V segments, TRBV6-2 and TRBV6-3 among them, could not be told apart and were dropped. A later analysis reported that several of the most significant clusters appeared to be linked to common viral pathogens, among them Epstein-Barr virus. The study reported that TCR beta sequences accurately predicted HLA-A and HLA-B alleles in most subjects.

Concerning this clone: The target antigen is unknown.

The PCR used 60 Vbeta and 13 Jbeta primers. The table came from immunoSEQ multiplex PCR; TCRdb's copy has only in-frame clones and leaves some out. Seen here are 150,000 to 200,000 clones, approximately 77% observed once, and the top ten hold 3.5% to 4.5%. The CDR3 spans 18 residues. Germline CDR1 and CDR2: MGHRA and YSYEKL. V gave up 3 bases and J gave up 4 bases; unmatched junction bases: 6. Regarding donors, all were healthy bone marrow donors. The source material was PBMCs. The rearrangement uses TRBV4-1 and TRBJ2-1, with 16 positions matching TRBD2. This sequence originates from a man aged 25-45 years in good health and CMV-seropositive. This CDR3 is CASSHQPGLAGGYNEQFF. The CDR3 region has the DNA TGCGCCAGCAGCCATCAACCGGGACTAGCGGGGGGGTACAATGAGCAGTTCTTC.